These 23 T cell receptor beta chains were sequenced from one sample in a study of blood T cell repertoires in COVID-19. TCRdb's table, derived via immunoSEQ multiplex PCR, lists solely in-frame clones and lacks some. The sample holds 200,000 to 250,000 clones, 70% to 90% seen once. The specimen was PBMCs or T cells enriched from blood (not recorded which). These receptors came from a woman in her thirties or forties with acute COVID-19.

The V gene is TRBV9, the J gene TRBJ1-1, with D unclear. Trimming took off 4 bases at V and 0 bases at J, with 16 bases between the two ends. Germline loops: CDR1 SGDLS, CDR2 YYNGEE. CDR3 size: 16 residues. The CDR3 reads CASSLRGGLMNTEAFF. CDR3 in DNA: TGTGCCAGCAGCCTCCGAGGAGGACTGATGAACACTGAAGCTTTCTTT.

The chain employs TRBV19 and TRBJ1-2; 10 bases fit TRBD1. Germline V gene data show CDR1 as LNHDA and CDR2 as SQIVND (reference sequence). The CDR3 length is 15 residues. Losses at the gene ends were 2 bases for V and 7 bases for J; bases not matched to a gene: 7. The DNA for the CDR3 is TGTGCCAGTAGTATATGGGACAGGGGTTCAGTTGGCTACACCTTC. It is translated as CASSIWDRGSVGYTF.

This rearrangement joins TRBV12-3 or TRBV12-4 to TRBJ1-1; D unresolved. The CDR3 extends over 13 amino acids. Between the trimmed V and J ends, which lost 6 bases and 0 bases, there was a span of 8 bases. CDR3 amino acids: CASSPGMNTEAFF. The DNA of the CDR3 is TGTGCCAGCAGCCCGGGGATGAACACTGAAGCTTTCTTT.

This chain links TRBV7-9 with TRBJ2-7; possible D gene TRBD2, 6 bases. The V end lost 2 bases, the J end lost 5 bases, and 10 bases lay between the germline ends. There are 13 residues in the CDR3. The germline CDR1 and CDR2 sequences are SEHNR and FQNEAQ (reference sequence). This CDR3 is CASSLSGANEQYF. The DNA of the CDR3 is TGTGCCAGCAGCTTATCGGGAGCCAACGAGCAGTACTTC.

Written as DNA, the CDR3 is TGTGCCAGTAGTATTGGGACAGCAGACCAAGCTTTCTTT. It is translated as CASSIGTADQAFF. The genes are TRBV19 and TRBJ1-1, with TRBD1 matching over 7 bases. Germline V gene data show CDR1 as LNHDA and CDR2 as SQIVND (reference sequence). The CDR3 spans 13 residues. Germline trimming cut 3 bases from V and 9 bases from J; bases unmatched to any gene: 7.

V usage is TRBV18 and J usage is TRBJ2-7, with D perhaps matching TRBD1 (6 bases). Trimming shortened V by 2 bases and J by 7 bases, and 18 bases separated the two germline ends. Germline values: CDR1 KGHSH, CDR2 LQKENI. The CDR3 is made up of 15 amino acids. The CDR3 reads CASSPFGDTVEEQYV. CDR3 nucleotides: TGTGCCAGCTCACCATTTGGGGACACAGTGGAGGAGCAGTACGTC.

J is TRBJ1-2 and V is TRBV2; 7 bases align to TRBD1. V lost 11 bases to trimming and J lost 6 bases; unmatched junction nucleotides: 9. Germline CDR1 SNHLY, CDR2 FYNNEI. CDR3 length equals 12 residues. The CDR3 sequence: CAPYGQGDGYTF. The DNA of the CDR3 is TGTGCCCCCTACGGGCAGGGGGATGGCTACACCTTC.

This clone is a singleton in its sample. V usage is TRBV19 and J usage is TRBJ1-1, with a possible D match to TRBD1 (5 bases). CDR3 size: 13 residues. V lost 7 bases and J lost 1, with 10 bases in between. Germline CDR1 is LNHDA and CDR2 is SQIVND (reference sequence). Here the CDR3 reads CASTLTGNTEAFF. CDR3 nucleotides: TGTGCCAGTACCCTCACAGGGAACACTGAAGCTTTCTTT.

CDR3 DNA sequence: TGTGCCAGCAGCGCGGGGGAGACCCAGTACTTC. Its protein product is CASSAGETQYF. V and J are TRBV7-9 and TRBJ2-5, with D tentatively TRBD2 (6 bases). V was pared by 5 bases and J by 5 bases, with 6 bases between. Per germline, CDR1 SEHNR and CDR2 FQNEAQ (reference sequence). The CDR3 length is 11 residues.

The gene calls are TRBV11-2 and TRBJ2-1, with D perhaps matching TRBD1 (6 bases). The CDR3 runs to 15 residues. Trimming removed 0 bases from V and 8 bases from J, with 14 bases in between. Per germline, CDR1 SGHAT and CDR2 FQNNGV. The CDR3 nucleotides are TGTGCCAGCAGCTTAGAACAGGGCCGAAGGGATGAGCAGTTCTTC. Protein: CASSLEQGRRDEQFF.

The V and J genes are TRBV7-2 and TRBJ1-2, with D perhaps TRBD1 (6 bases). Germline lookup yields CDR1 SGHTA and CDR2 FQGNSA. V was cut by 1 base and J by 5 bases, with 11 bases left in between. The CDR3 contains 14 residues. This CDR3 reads CASSLENRVYGYTF. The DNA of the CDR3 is TGTGCCAGCAGCTTAGAAAACAGGGTTTATGGCTACACCTTC.

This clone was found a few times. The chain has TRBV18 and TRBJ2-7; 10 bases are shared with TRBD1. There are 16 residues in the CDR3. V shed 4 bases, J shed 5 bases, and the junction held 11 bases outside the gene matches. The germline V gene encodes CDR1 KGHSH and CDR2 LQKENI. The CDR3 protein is CASSRDRGALVDEQYF. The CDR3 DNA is TGTGCCAGCTCACGGGACAGGGGCGCGTTGGTCGACGAGCAGTACTTC.

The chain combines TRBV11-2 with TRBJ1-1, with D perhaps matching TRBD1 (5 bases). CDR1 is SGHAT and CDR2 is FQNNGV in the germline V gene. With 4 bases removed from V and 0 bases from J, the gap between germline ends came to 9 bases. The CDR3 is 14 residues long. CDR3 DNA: TGTGCCAGCAGCTCGAGACAGATGAACACTGAAGCTTTCTTT. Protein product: CASSSRQMNTEAFF. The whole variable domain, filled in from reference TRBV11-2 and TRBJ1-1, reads EAGVAQSPRYKIIEKRQSVAFWCNPISGHATLYWYQQILGQGPKLLIQFQNNGVVDDSQLPKDRFSAERLKGVDSTLKIQPAKLEDSAVYLCASSSRQMNTEAFFGQGTRLTVV.

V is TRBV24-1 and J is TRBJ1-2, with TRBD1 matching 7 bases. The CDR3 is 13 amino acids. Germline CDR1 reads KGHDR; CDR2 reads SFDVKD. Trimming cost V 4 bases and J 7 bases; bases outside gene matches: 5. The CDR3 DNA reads TGTGCCACCAGTGACGTTCAGGGGGTTGGCTACACCTTC. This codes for CATSDVQGVGYTF.

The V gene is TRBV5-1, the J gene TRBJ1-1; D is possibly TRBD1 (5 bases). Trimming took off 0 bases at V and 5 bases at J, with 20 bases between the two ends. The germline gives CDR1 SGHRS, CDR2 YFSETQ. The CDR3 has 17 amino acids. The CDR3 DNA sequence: TGCGCCAGCAGCTTGGACGTTATGGGGGGGAGTAATACTGAAGCTTTCTTT. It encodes CASSLDVMGGSNTEAFF.

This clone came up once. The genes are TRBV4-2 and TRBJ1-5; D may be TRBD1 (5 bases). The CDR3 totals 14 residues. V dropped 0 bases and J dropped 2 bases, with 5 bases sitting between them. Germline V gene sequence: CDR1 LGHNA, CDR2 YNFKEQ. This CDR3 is CASSQEQGNQPQHF. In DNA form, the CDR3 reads TGTGCCAGCAGCCAAGAACAGGGCAATCAGCCCCAGCATTTT.

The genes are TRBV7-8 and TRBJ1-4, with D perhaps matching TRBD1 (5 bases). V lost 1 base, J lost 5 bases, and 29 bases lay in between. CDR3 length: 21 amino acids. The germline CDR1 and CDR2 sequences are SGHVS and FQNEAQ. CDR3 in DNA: TGTGCCAGCAGCTTAGATACGCGTACAGGTTCGGAATTCAGAACAAATGAAAAACTGTTTTTT. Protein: CASSLDTRTGSEFRTNEKLFF.

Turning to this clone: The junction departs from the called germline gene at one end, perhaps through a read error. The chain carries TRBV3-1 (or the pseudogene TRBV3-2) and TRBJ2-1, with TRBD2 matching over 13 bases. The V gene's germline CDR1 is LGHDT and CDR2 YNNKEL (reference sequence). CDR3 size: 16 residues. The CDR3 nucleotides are TGTGCCAGCAGCCAATCCGGACTAGCGGGAGACAAAGAGCAGTTCTTC. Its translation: CASSQSGLAGDKEQFF.

CDR3 sequence (DNA): TGTGCCAGCAGTCCCAGCAGGCGTGGAAGCACAGATACGCAGTATTTT. Translating it yields CASSPSRRGSTDTQYF. The chain uses TRBV27 and TRBJ2-3, with D unclear. Trimming shortened V by 5 bases and J by 0 bases, and 15 bases separated the two germline ends. The CDR3 totals 16 residues. Germline CDR1 reads MNHEY; CDR2 reads SMNVEV (reference sequence).

The CDR3 DNA sequence: TGTGCCAGTAGTAATGAGGTTAGAGATGTTGGCTACACCTTC. The encoded protein is CASSNEVRDVGYTF. The rearrangement uses TRBV19 and TRBJ1-2, with D hard to call. The ends were cut back, 4 bases at V and 7 bases at J, with 16 bases in the middle. The CDR3 is made up of 14 amino acids. Germline CDR1 and CDR2: LNHDA and SQIVND (reference sequence).

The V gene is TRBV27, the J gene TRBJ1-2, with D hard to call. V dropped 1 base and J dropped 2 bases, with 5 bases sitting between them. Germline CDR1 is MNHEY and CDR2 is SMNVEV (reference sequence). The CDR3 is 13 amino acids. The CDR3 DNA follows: TGTGCCAGCAGTTTATGGCCAAACTATGGCTACACCTTC. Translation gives CASSLWPNYGYTF.

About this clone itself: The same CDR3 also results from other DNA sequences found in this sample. CDR3 sequence (DNA): TGTGCCAGCAGTGACCCGGGACAGGCCAACACTCTCTACACCTTC. This translates into CASSDPGQANTLYTF. This chain joins TRBV2 and TRBJ1-2; TRBD1 agrees at 8 bases. CDR3 length: 15 amino acids. Germline trimming cut 3 bases from V and 10 bases from J; bases unmatched to any gene: 13. Germline values: CDR1 SNHLY, CDR2 FYNNEI.

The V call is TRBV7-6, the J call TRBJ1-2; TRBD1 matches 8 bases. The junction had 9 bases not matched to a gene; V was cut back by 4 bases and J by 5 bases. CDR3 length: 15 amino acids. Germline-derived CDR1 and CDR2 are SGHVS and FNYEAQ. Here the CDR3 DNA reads TGTGCCAGCAGCTCAAGAGGACAGGGTGGATATGGCTACACCTTC. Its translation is CASSSRGQGGYGYTF.